One sample yielded the 10 T cell receptor beta chains listed below, sequenced in a study of siplizumab effects on memory and regulatory T cells. TCRdb's table, derived via immunoSEQ multiplex PCR, lists solely in-frame clones and lacks some. The sample shows about 120,000 clones, roughly 94% of them seen only once. Material for sequencing was non-Treg CD4+ T cells sorted from blood. All receptors derive from a human donor in good health.

The chain's CDR3 is CASGPGTGPNEKLFF. For the CDR3, the DNA is TGTGCCAGCGGACCCGGGACAGGCCCTAATGAAAAACTGTTTTTT. The chain combines TRBV2 with TRBJ1-4; the match to TRBD1 covers 8 bases. The length of the CDR3 is 15 residues. V lost 8 bases to trimming and J lost 3 bases; unmatched junction nucleotides: 8. Germline V gene sequence: CDR1 SNHLY, CDR2 FYNNEI.

This chain links TRBV7-6 with TRBJ2-1; 10 positions agree with TRBD2. The V gene's germline CDR1 is SGHVS and CDR2 FNYEAQ. V lost 3 bases to trimming and J lost 7 bases; unmatched junction nucleotides: 6. The length of the CDR3 is 15 residues. CDR3 in amino acids: CASSLRAGGWNEQFF. As DNA, the CDR3 is TGTGCCAGCAGCTTGCGAGCGGGAGGGTGGAATGAGCAGTTCTTC.

The chain combines TRBV5-5 with TRBJ1-3; D may be TRBD1 (5 bases). The CDR3 consists of 16 residues. Looked up from germline, CDR1 is SGHKS and CDR2 is YYEKEE (reference sequence). Trimming left V 3 bases short and J 0 bases short, with 13 bases between. The CDR3 coding sequence is TGTGCCAGCAGCTGGGACGGTTACAGCTCTGGAAACACCATATATTTT. Translation: CASSWDGYSSGNTIYF.

As to this clone: Sequence at one end of the junction differs from germline and may be a read error. V is TRBV7-7 and J is TRBJ1-6; TRBD1 is a possible D gene (5 bases). Germline V gives CDR1 SSHAT, CDR2 FNYEAQ (reference sequence). CDR3 length: 13 amino acids. The CDR3, as DNA: TGTGCTAGCAGCCCGGCCAGGGACTCACCCCTCCACTTT. Translation gives CASSPARDSPLHF.

The chain recombines TRBV6-6 with TRBJ1-1, with TRBD1 as a possible D gene (5 bases). Germline V gene lookup returns CDR1 MNHNY and CDR2 SVGAGI (reference sequence). The V end was cut by 5 bases, the J end by 3 bases, with 16 bases between. This CDR3 region has 15 residues. The CDR3 bases are TGTGCCAGCAGTCCACGACCCAAAGGGGACACTGAAGCTTTCTTT. Protein: CASSPRPKGDTEAFF.

The V call is TRBV18, the J call TRBJ2-4, with D possibly TRBD1 on 6 matching bases. This CDR3 spans 15 amino acids. Germline CDR1 KGHSH, CDR2 LQKENI. V shed 3 bases and J shed 4 bases, with 13 bases lying between them. Here the CDR3 DNA reads TGTGCCAGCTCACCCCGGGACATCGGAAAAAACATTCAGTACTTC. Translating it yields CASSPRDIGKNIQYF. Complete variable domain (other parts from reference TRBV18 and TRBJ2-4): NAGVMQNPRHLVRRRGQEARLRCSPMKGHSHVYWYRQLPEEGLKFMVYLQKENIIDESGMPKERFSAEFPKEGPSILRIQQVVRGDSAAYFCASSPRDIGKNIQYFGAGTRLSVL.

This chain links TRBV28 with TRBJ1-5, with 10 positions matching TRBD1. The CDR3 length is 15 residues. V gave up 5 bases and J gave up 6 bases; unmatched junction bases: 7. Germline V gene sequence: CDR1 MDHEN, CDR2 SYDVKM. The CDR3 reads CASSLDRGLSQPQHF. The CDR3 DNA follows: TGTGCCAGCAGTCTCGACAGGGGGCTATCTCAGCCCCAGCATTTT.

The chain is built from TRBV19 and TRBJ2-5; the D gene could be TRBD1 or TRBD2 (5 bases each). Trimming left V 5 bases short and J 3 bases short, with 10 bases between. From germline, CDR1 is LNHDA and CDR2 SQIVND (reference sequence). The CDR3 runs 13 residues. DNA of the CDR3: TGTGCCAGTAGTTGGGGGAGCGAAGAGACCCAGTACTTC. Residues: CASSWGSEETQYF.

On this clone itself: The junction and the germline gene differ at one end; a read error may be behind it. V usage is TRBV7-9 and J usage is TRBJ2-2; 9 nucleotides line up with TRBD2. Germline V gene lookup returns CDR1 SEHNR and CDR2 FQNEAQ (reference sequence). This CDR3 is 15 amino acids long. The CDR3 region is CASRLAGANTGELFF. The CDR3 nucleotides read TGTGCCAGCAGGTTAGCGGGAGCGAACACCGGGGAGCTGTTTTTT.

The J gene is TRBJ1-1, the V gene TRBV6-5; D is undetermined. There are 14 residues in the CDR3. CDR1 is MNHEY and CDR2 is SVGAGI in the germline V gene. The V and J ends lost 6 bases and 4 bases respectively, with 15 bases between them. CDR3 sequence reads: CASSLLIAGTEAFF. The CDR3 DNA is TGTGCCAGCAGCCTGTTGATCGCGGGCACTGAAGCTTTCTTT.